The clone carrying this TCR beta chain was seen only a few times. Its antigen remains unidentified. The entirety of the isolated RNA underwent reverse transcription, so expressed TCRB transcripts were sequenced. Only in-frame clones appear in the TCRdb table, and some are missing; sequencing was by immunoSEQ multiplex PCR. This table has 310,000 or so clones, approximately 10% appearing once. This specimen comes from a study of beta chain features in type 1 diabetes. Findings and caveats of the study: Patients with Type 1 diabetes showed moderately but significantly shorter TCRB CDR3s in all four CD4+ subsets. PCR might show a preference for shorter templates, equally across patients and controls. In these data, an HLA type influence on TCRB rearrangement remained unresolved.

The V gene's germline CDR1 is SQVTM and CDR2 ANQGSEA. The CDR3 covers 13 residues. Trimming took 7 bases from V and 0 from J; bases not matched to a gene: 5. The sequencing sample was made of naive CD4+ T cells from blood. This TCR was sampled from a young woman in good health. This rearrangement joins TRBV29-1 to TRBJ1-2, with 7 bases identical to TRBD1. The chain's CDR3 is CSANRGANYGYTF. The CDR3 coding sequence is TGCAGCGCCAACAGGGGAGCTAACTATGGCTACACCTTC.